What follows describes a single T cell receptor (beta chain). The sample belongs to a study of blood T cell repertoires in COVID-19. Study at large: The United States, Italy and Spain provided the acute and convalescent COVID-19 samples.

V gave up 3 bases and J gave up 4 bases; unmatched junction bases: 2. This CDR3 has 13 residues. Germline-derived CDR1 and CDR2 are KGHSH and LQKENI. Across about two dozen US areas, participants ranged in age from about 18 to 90 years. Which cohort a participant joined came from the clinical history participants gave. Cohort 3 donors were reported recovered after two negative PCRs, clearance, or symptom resolution. Using immunoSEQ multiplex PCR, the repertoire was profiled, and TCRdb retains in-frame clones only, with some absent. The table records 300,000 or so clones, 85% to 90% of them present only once.

Sequenced input: PBMCs or T cells enriched from blood (not recorded which). The TCR was taken from a woman under 30 who had recovered from COVID-19. The chain couples TRBV18 to TRBJ2-5, with 7 bases that match TRBD1. The CDR3 bases are TGTGCCAGCTCACCGGGACAGCGAGAGACCCAGTACTTC. This gives the protein CASSPGQRETQYF.